This T cell receptor (beta chain) was observed in a study of T cell responses to AZD1222 COVID-19 vaccine. This clone was picked up one time. Its antigen remains unidentified. V gave up 6 bases and J gave up 1 base, with 9 bases separating them. CDR3 length: 13 residues. Germline assignment: CDR1 SGHAT and CDR2 FQNNGV. Assay used: immunoSEQ multiplex PCR; TCRdb lists only in-frame clones, some missing. The sample has some 120,000 clones; 85% to 90% are singletons. Regarding the study as a whole: Repertoire sampling was restricted to post-peak T cell response timepoints. Spike-specific TCR depth and breadth grew after two AZD1222 doses.

The input for sequencing was peripheral blood, taken on day 0 of AZD1222 vaccination. This clonotype originated in an adult in good health. J is TRBJ2-5 and V is TRBV11-2; D remains unclear. CDR3 DNA sequence: TGTGCCAGCAGTCCCCTACCCCAAGAGACCCAGTACTTC. It codes for CASSPLPQETQYF. The variable domain in full, completed from reference TRBV11-2 and TRBJ2-5, reads EAGVAQSPRYKIIEKRQSVAFWCNPISGHATLYWYQQILGQGPKLLIQFQNNGVVDDSQLPKDRFSAERLKGVDSTLKIQPAKLEDSAVYLCASSPLPQETQYFGPGTRLLVL.